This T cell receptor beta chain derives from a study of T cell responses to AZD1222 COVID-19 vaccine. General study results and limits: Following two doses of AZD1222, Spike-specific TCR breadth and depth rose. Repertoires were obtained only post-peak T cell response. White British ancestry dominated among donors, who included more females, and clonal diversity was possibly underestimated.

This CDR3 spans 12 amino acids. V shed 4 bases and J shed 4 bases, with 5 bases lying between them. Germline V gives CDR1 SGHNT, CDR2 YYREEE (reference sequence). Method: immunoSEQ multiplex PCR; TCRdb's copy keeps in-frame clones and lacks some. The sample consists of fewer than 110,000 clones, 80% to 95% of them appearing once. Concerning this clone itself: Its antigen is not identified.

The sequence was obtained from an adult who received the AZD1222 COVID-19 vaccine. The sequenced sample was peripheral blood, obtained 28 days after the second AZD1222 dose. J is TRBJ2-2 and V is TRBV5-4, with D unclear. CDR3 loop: CASSTPTGELFF. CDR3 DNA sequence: TGTGCCAGCAGCACTCCCACCGGGGAGCTGTTTTTT.